These T cell receptor beta chains were read from a single sample in a study of beta chain features in type 1 diabetes. The method was immunoSEQ multiplex PCR; TCRdb's version includes in-frame clones alone and lacks a portion of them. The data show fewer than 550,000 clones, roughly 10% seen once. Specimen: naive CD4+ T cells from blood. Receptor source: a woman aged 18 to 35 in good health. Both conserved end residues are part of each CDR3. A D gene is named only where the DNA matches it firmly. Some rows have no size entry. The others give once, few or many, or a class for an expanded clone.

>TRBJ2-1|.|few|TRBV2
CASSQLGSYNEQFF
TGTGCCAGCAGTCAACTCGGTTCCTACAATGAGCAGTTCTTC
>TRBJ2-7|.|.|TRBV6-5
CASSYQGSPHEQYF
TGTGCCAGCAGTTACCAGGGAAGCCCCCACGAGCAGTACTTC
>TRBJ1-2|.|.|TRBV30
CAWSFRGSLNYGYTF
TGTGCCTGGAGTTTCAGGGGATCTCTTAACTATGGCTACACCTTC
>TRBJ1-5|TRBD1|.|TRBV28
CASSLDRARGPQHF
TGTGCCAGCAGCCTCGACAGGGCTCGGGGGCCCCAGCATTTT
>TRBJ2-1|TRBD1|.|TRBV18
CASSPGQGYNEQFF
TGTGCCAGCTCACCTGGACAGGGCTACAATGAGCAGTTCTTC
>TRBJ1-5|.|.|TRBV5-6
CASSLGPQGAQPQHF
TGTGCCAGCAGCTTGGGCCCCCAAGGGGCTCAGCCCCAGCATTTT
>TRBJ2-5|.|few|TRBV5-1
CASSLEGGATQETQYF
TGCGCCAGCAGCTTGGAAGGAGGGGCGACCCAAGAGACCCAGTACTTC
>TRBJ1-1|.|.|TRBV5-6
CASSFDWNTEAFF
TGTGCCAGCAGCTTCGATTGGAACACTGAAGCTTTCTTT
>TRBJ2-1|.|.|TRBV5-6
CASSLVARGFNEQFF
TGTGCCAGCAGCTTGGTGGCGAGGGGGTTCAATGAGCAGTTCTTC
>TRBJ2-3|TRBD2|few|TRBV5-6
CASSPLLAGFSTDTQYF
TGTGCCAGCAGCCCCCTGCTAGCGGGGTTTAGCACAGATACGCAGTATTTT
>TRBJ2-7|.|.|TRBV10-3
CAISGEGAGRLRF
TGTGCCATCAGTGGGGAAGGGGCAGGCCGCCTACGGTTC
>TRBJ2-7|.|few|TRBV5-1
CASKGYGSDEQYF
TGCGCCAGCAAGGGGTACGGCTCCGACGAGCAGTACTTC
>TRBJ2-2|.|.|TRBV11-2
CASSLGGQGRTGELFF
TGTGCCAGCAGCTTAGGAGGCCAGGGAAGGACCGGGGAGCTGTTTTTT
>TRBJ2-1|.|.|TRBV28
CASSFRSQGRDEQFF
TGTGCCAGCAGTTTTAGGTCTCAGGGTCGTGATGAGCAGTTCTTC
>TRBJ2-5|.|few|TRBV7-3
CASSPMGGEETQYF
TGTGCCAGCAGCCCGATGGGGGGCGAAGAGACCCAGTACTTC
>TRBJ2-5|.|few|TRBV5-1
CASSSGFQETQYF
TGCGCCAGCAGCTCAGGATTCCAAGAGACCCAGTACTTC
>TRBJ2-5|.|.|TRBV20-1
CSASRRGYF
TGCAGTGCTAGTAGGAGGGGGTACTTC
>TRBJ2-6|TRBD1|.|TRBV4-3
CAAGQGLTGANVLTF
TGCGCCGCGGGACAGGGCCTCACTGGGGCCAACGTCCTGACTTTC
>TRBJ2-3|.|few|TRBV15
CATSRGGEWSDTQYF
TGTGCCACCAGCAGAGGGGGGGAATGGAGCGATACGCAGTATTTT
>TRBJ1-1|TRBD1|few|TRBV5-6
CASSYNRGLTEAFF
TGTGCCAGCAGCTATAACAGGGGCTTGACTGAAGCTTTCTTT
>TRBJ2-3|TRBD2|few|TRBV7-2
CASSFPRTSGISDTQYF
TGTGCCAGCAGCTTCCCGCGGACTAGTGGGATATCAGATACGCAGTATTTT
>TRBJ1-4|.|few|TRBV18
CASSPIGRGEKLFF
TGTGCCAGCTCACCAATCGGGCGGGGTGAAAAACTGTTTTTT
>TRBJ2-1|TRBD2|few|TRBV7-8
CASSSRLAVYNEQFF
TGTGCCAGCAGCTCCCGACTAGCGGTCTACAATGAGCAGTTCTTC
>TRBJ1-6|.|few|TRBV9
CASSVGTGDNSPLHF
TGTGCCAGCAGCGTAGGGACGGGGGATAATTCACCCCTCCACTTT
>TRBJ1-1|TRBD1|few|TRBV7-9
CASNRMGQSNTEAFF
TGTGCCAGCAACCGAATGGGACAGTCGAACACTGAAGCTTTCTTT
>TRBJ2-3|TRBD2|few|TRBV29-1
CSVAGTSGRGGGTDTQYF
TGCAGCGTGGCCGGGACTAGCGGGAGAGGAGGTGGCACAGATACGCAGTATTTT
>TRBJ2-7|.|.|TRBV2
CASSERLEQYF
TGTGCCAGCAGTGAAAGGTTGGAGCAGTACTTC
>TRBJ2-7|TRBD2|.|TRBV5-1
CASSSLAGLDEQYF
TGCGCCAGCAGCTCCCTAGCGGGATTGGACGAGCAGTACTTC